This T cell receptor beta chain comes out of a study of blood T cell repertoires in COVID-19. In the study overall: COVID-19 samples collected from the United States, Italy and Spain covered acute and convalescent phases. T cells, B-cell-depleted T cells, or PBMCs provided the cDNA or gDNA that served as material.

The V end lost 3 bases, the J end lost 8 bases, and 10 bases lay between the germline ends. CDR1 and CDR2 from the germline V gene are SGHTA and FQGNSA. This CDR3 comprises 13 residues. Per the authors' pipeline: Amplification with reference gene primers provided the estimates of nucleated cell counts. Clones were sequenced by immunoSEQ multiplex PCR, and TCRdb holds only the in-frame ones, with some missing. V, J and clone size were drawn from that table, and D and trimming were deduced from the DNA. This sample has tens of thousands of clones, with roughly three quarters found just once. The specimen was peripheral blood. This sequence originates from a man between 65 and 85 years old with acute or convalescent COVID-19. The chain couples TRBV7-2 to TRBJ1-4, with D unresolved. This CDR3 reads CASSLQEGEKLFF. CDR3 DNA: TGTGCCAGCAGCTTGCAGGAAGGCGAAAAACTGTTTTTT.